The 2 T cell receptor beta chains below were found in one sample sequenced in a study of T cell responses to AZD1222 COVID-19 vaccine. Only in-frame clones appear in the TCRdb table, and some are missing; sequencing was by immunoSEQ multiplex PCR. The sample has around 99,000 clones, approximately 88% seen once; the top ten hold roughly 13%. The sample consisted of peripheral blood, taken on day 0 of MenACWY control vaccination. The source of these receptors is an adult in good health.

The chain is built from TRBV12-3 or TRBV12-4 and TRBJ2-7; D unclear. V gave up 4 bases and J gave up 3 bases, with 4 bases separating them. CDR3 size: 11 residues. The DNA of the CDR3 is TGTGCCAGCAGTTCCCACTACGAGCAGTACTTC. This sequence encodes CASSSHYEQYF.

The chain uses TRBV18 and TRBJ1-2; weak D call: TRBD1 (5 bases). V shed 4 bases and J shed 7 bases, with 13 bases lying between them. Germline V gene sequence: CDR1 KGHSH, CDR2 LQKENI. This CDR3 has 13 amino acids. CDR3 DNA sequence: TGTGCCAGCTCACTACGGGGGGTTGGTGGCTACACCTTC. Protein product: CASSLRGVGGYTF.